The sequence of this T cell receptor (beta chain) was determined in a study of radiation and T cells in renal cell carcinoma. Profiling relied on immunoSEQ multiplex PCR, and the TCRdb table lists in-frame clones only, not all of them. The sample comprises 100,000 to 150,000 clones, around 81% of which are singletons, and roughly 6% rests with the top ten. Trimming removed 7 bases from V and 4 bases from J, with 14 bases in between. Looked up from germline, CDR1 is LNHDA and CDR2 is SQIVND (reference sequence). The CDR3 runs 14 residues. Time point indicated: blood 2 weeks post-SBRT. Treatment given: 15 Gy SBRT to primary tumor, nephrectomy 4 weeks later. Radiation-treated patients gave blood at baseline, week 2 and week 4.

This TCR came from a man aged 50-59 years with renal cell carcinoma. The V gene is TRBV19, the J gene TRBJ2-1, with D perhaps TRBD1 or TRBD2 (5 bases each). The starting material was blood, obtained from a patient whose treatment included radiotherapy and nephrectomy. CDR3 nucleotide sequence: TGTGCCAGTATGACACTGGGACGTTACAATGAGCAGTTCTTC. Its protein product is CASMTLGRYNEQFF.